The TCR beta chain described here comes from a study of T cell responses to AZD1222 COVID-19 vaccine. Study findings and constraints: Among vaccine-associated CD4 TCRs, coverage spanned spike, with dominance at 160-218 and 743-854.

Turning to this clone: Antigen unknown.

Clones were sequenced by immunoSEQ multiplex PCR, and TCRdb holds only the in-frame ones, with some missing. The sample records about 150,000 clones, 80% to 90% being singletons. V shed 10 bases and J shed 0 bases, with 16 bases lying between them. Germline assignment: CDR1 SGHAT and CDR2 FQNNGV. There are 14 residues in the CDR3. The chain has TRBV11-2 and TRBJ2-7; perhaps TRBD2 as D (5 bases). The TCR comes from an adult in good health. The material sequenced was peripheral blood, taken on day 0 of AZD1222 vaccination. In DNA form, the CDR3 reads TGTGCCATCGACCGGGTCCGGGGCTCCTACGAGCAGTACTTC. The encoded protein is CAIDRVRGSYEQYF.